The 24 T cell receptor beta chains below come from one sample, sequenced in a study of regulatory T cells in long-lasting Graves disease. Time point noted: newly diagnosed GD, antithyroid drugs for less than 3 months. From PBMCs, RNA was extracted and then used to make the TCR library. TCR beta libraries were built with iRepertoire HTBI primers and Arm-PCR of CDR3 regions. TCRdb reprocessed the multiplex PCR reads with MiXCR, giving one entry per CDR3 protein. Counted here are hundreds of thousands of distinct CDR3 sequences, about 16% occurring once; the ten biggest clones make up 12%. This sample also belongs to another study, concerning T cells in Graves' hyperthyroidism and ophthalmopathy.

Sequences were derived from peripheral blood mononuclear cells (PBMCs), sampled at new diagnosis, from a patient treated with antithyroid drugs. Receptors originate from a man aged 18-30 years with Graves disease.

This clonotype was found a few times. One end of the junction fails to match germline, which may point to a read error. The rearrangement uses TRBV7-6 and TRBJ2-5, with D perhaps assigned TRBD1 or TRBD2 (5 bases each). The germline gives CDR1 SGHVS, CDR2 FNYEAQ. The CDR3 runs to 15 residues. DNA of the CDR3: TGTGCCAGCAGCAAACTTGGGGGTCCCAGAGAGACCCAGTGCTTC. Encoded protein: CASSKLGGPRETQCF.

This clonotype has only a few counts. For the CDR3, the DNA is TGTGCCAGCAGCCGATTGGGACTAGCGAATTCACCCCCCTCCTACAATGAGCAGTTCTTC. Its translation is CASSRLGLANSPPSYNEQFF. The chain joins TRBV2 to TRBJ2-1; TRBD2 matches 10 bases. This CDR3 has 20 amino acids. With 6 bases clipped from V and 0 bases from J, the junction kept 17 bases outside the gene matches. Germline CDR1 is SNHLY and CDR2 is FYNNEI.

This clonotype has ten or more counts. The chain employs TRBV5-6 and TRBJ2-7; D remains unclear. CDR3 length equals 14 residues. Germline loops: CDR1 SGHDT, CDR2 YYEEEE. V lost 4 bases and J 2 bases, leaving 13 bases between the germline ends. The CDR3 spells CASSPGRWTYEQYF. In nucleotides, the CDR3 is TGTGCCAGCAGCCCTGGCAGGTGGACCTACGAGCAGTACTTC.

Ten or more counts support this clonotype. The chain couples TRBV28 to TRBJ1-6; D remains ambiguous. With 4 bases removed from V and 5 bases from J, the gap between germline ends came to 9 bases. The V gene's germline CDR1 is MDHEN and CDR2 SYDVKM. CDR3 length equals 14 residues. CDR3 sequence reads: CASSYTGNNSPLHF. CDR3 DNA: TGTGCCAGCAGTTATACCGGGAATAATTCACCCCTCCACTTT.

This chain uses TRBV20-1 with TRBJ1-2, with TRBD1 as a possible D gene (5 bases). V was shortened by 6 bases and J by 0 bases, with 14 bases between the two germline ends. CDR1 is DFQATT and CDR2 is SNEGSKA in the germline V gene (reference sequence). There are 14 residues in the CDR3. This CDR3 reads CSAGGGGSNYGYTF. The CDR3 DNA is TGCAGTGCGGGCGGGGGGGGGTCTAACTATGGCTACACCTTC.

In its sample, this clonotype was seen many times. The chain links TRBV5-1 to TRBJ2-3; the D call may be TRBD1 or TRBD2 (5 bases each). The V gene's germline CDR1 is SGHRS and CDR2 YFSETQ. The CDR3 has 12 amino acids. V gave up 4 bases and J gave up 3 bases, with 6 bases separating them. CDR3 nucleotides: TGCGCCAGCAGCGAGGGGACAGATACGCAGTATTTT. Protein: CASSEGTDTQYF.

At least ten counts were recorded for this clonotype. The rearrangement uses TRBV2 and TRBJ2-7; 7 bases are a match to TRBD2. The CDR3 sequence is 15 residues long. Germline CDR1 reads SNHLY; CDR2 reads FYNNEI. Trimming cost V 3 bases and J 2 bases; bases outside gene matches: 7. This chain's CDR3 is CASSEGGTPAYEQYF. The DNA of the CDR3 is TGTGCCAGCAGTGAGGGGGGGACCCCTGCCTACGAGCAGTACTTC. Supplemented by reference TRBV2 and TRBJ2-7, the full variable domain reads EPEVTQTPSHQVTQMGQEVILRCVPISNHLYFYWYRQILGQKVEFLVSFYNNEISEKSEIFDDQFSVERPDGSNFTLKIRSTKLEDSAMYFCASSEGGTPAYEQYFGPGTRLTVT.

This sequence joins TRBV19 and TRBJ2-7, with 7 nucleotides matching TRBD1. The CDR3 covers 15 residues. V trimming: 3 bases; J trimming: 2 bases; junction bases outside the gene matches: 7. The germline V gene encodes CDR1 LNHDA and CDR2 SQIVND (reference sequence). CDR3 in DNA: TGTGCCAGTAGTATGGAGCAGGGACAGACCTACGAGCAGTACTTC. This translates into CASSMEQGQTYEQYF.

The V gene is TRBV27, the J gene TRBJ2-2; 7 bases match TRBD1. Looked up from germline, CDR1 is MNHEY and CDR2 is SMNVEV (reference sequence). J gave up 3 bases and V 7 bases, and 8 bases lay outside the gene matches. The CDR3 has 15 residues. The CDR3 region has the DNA TGTGCCAGCACGAGGGGGCAGGTCGACACCGGGGAGCTGTTTTTT. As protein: CASTRGQVDTGELFF.

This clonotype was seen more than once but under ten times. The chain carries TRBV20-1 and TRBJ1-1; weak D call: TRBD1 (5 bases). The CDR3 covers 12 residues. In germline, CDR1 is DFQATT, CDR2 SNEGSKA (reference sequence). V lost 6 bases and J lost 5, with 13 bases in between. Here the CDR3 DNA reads TGCAGTGCCCAGGGTCTTCGGACTGAAGCTTTCTTT. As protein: CSAQGLRTEAFF.

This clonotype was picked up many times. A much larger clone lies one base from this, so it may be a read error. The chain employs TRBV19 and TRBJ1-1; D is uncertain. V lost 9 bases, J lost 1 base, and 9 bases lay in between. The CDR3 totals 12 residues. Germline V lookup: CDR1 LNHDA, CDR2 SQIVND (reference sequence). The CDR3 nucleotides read TGTGCCAGCAGGCCAGGGAACACTGAAGCTTTCTTT. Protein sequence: CASRPGNTEAFF.

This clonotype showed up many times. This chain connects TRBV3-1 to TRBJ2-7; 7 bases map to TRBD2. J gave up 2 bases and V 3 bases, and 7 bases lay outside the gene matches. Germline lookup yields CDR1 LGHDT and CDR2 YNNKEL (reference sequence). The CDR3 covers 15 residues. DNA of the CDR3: TGTGCCAGCAGCCAGGGCGTTAGCGGGCCCTACGAGCAGTACTTC. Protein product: CASSQGVSGPYEQYF.

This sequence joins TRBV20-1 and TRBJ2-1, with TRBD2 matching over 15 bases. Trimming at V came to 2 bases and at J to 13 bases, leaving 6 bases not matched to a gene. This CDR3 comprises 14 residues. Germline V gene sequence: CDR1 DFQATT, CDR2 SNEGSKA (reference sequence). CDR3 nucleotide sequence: TGCAGTGCTAGAAGGACTAGCGGGAGGGCGGCTCAGTTCTTC. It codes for CSARRTSGRAAQFF.

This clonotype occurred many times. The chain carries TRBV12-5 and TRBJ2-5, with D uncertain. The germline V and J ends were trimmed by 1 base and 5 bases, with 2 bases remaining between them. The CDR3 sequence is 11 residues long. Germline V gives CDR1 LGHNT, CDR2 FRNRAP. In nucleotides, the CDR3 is TGTGCTAGTGGTTTGGCGGAGACCCAGTACTTC. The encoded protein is CASGLAETQYF.

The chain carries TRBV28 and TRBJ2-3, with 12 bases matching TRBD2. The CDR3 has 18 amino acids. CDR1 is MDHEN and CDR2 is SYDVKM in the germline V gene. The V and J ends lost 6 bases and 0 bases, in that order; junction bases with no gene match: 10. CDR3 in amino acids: CASSLTSGSGPSTDTQYF. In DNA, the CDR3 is TGTGCCAGCAGCCTGACTAGCGGGAGCGGCCCAAGCACAGATACGCAGTATTTT.

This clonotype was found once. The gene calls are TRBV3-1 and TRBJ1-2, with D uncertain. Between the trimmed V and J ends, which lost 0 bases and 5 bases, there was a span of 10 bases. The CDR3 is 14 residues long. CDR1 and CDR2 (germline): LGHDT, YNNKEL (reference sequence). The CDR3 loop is CASSQEVRSYGYTF. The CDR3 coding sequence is TGTGCCAGCAGCCAAGAGGTACGGTCATATGGCTACACCTTC.

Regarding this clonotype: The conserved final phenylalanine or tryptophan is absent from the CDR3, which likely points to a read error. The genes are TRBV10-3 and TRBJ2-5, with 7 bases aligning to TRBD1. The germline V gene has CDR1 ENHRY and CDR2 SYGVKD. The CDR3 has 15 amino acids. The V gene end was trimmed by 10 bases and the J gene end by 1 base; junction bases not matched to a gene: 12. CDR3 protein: CATHRGPGLQETQYL. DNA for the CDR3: TGTGCCACTCACAGGGGACCGGGTCTCCAAGAGACCCAGTACCTC.

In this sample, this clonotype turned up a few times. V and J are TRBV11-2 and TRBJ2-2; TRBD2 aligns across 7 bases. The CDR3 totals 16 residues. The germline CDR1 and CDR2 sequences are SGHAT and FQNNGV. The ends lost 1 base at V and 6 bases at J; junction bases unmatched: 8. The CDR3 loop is CASSLAAGVGAGELFF. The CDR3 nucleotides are TGTGCCAGCAGCTTAGCGGCGGGAGTCGGAGCCGGGGAGCTGTTTTTT.

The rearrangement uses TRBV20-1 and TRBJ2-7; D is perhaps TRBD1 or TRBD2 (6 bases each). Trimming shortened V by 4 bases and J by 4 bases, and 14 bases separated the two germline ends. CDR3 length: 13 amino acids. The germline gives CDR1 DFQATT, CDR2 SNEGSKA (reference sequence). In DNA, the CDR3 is TGCAGTGCTAACGGAGGGGGTGGGTACGAGCAGTACTTC. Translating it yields CSANGGGGYEQYF.

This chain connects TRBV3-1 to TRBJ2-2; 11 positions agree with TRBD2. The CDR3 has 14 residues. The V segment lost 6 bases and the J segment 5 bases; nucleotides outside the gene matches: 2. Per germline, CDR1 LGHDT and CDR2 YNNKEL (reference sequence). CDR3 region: CASSSGRVTGELFF. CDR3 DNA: TGTGCCAGCAGTAGCGGGAGGGTGACCGGGGAGCTGTTTTTT. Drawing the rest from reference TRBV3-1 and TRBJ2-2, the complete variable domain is DTAVSQTPKYLVTQMGNDKSIKCEQNLGHDTMYWYKQDSKKFLKIMFSYNNKELIINETVPNRFSPKSPDKAHLNLHINSLELGDSAVYFCASSSGRVTGELFFGEGSRLTVL.

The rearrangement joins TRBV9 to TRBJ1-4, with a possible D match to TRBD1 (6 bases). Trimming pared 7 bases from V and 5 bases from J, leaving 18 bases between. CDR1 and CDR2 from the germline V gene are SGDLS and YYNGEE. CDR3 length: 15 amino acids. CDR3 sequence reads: CASFLQTGTNEKLFF. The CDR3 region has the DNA TGTGCCAGCTTCTTACAGACAGGCACAAATGAAAAACTGTTTTTT.

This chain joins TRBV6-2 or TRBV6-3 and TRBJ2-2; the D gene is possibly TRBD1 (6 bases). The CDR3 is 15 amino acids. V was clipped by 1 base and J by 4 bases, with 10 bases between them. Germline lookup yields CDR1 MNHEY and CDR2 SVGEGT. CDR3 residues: CASSYWDTSTGELFF. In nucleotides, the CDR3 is TGTGCCAGCAGTTACTGGGACACAAGCACCGGGGAGCTGTTTTTT.

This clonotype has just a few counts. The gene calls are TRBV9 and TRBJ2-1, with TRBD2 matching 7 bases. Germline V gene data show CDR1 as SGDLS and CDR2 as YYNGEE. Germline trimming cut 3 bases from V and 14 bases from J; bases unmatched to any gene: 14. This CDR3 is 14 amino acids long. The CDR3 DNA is TGTGCCAGCAGCGCAGAGGGACTACCCCGTCGTAAGTTCTTC. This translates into CASSAEGLPRRKFF.

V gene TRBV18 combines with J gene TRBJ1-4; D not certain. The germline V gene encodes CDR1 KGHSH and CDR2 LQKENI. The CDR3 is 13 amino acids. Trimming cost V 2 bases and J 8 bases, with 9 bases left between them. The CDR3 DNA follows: TGTGCCAGCTCACCATACTTGGAGGAAAAACTGTTTTTT. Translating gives CASSPYLEEKLFF.